This T cell receptor beta chain is drawn from a study of blood T cell repertoires in COVID-19. Study in general: Specimens from acute and convalescent COVID-19 originated in the United States, Italy and Spain. PBMCs, B-cell-depleted T cells, or T cells provided the cDNA or gDNA that made up the material.

Original handling: Reference gene primers were amplified, and this amplification served to estimate nucleated cell counts. Here immunoSEQ multiplex PCR was the method, and the copy in TCRdb shows in-frame clones only, minus some. V, J and clone size were drawn from that table, and D and trimming were deduced from the DNA. The data show tens of thousands of clones, about four fifths seen once. Trimming at V came to 11 bases and at J to 3 bases, leaving 5 bases not matched to a gene. The germline V gene has CDR1 MNHEY and CDR2 SVGAGI. The length of the CDR3 is 14 residues. This clonotype originated in a human donor in a cohort sampled during active COVID-19. The chain has TRBV6-5 and TRBJ1-5, with 12 bases lining up with TRBD1. The sample taken for sequencing was peripheral blood. The CDR3 sequence is CAVGTGGFNQPQHF. The CDR3 coding sequence is TGTGCCGTTGGGACAGGGGGCTTCAATCAGCCCCAGCATTTT.